The 3 T cell receptor beta chains presented below share a single source sample, sequenced in a study of blood T cell repertoires in COVID-19 (dated by TCRdb to 2020 to 2021). The method was the immunoSEQ multiplex PCR assay. TCRdb re-hosts the immuneACCESS table, in-frame sequences only. Its copies lack some clones; in the studies checked, an unresolved V gene accounts for under half of them, and the cause for the rest is not known. The sample table records around 180,000 clones; 88% of these occur just once. Of the sample, 20% to 30% is held by the ten largest clones. Sequenced material: peripheral blood. The receptor set was obtained from a man in his sixties with acute or convalescent COVID-19.

The chain employs TRBV12-3 or TRBV12-4 and TRBJ1-2; D remains ambiguous. The CDR3 has 13 amino acids. Trimming took 7 bases from V and 13 from J, leaving 22 bases between them. The CDR3 loop reads CASISLATGLLTF. In nucleotides, the CDR3 is TGTGCCAGCATTAGTTTAGCAACCGGTCTTCTCACCTTC.

The chain has TRBV15 and TRBJ1-2; D is uncertain. With 1 base removed from V and 8 bases from J, the gap between germline ends came to 14 bases. CDR1 is LNHNV and CDR2 is YYDKDF in the germline V gene (reference sequence). The CDR3 is 14 residues long. CDR3 protein: CATSRAGNLWGYTF. DNA for the CDR3: TGTGCCACCAGCAGAGCCGGGAATCTGTGGGGCTACACCTTC.

This chain joins TRBV6-5 and TRBJ2-1, with 12 bases aligning to TRBD2. CDR3 length: 14 amino acids. CDR1 MNHEY and CDR2 SVGAGI come from the germline V gene. J gave up 6 bases and V 7 bases, and 4 bases lay outside the gene matches. CDR3 in DNA: TGTGCCAGCAAGGCTAGCGGGAGGGGCAATGAGCAGTTCTTC. Translating gives CASKASGRGNEQFF.